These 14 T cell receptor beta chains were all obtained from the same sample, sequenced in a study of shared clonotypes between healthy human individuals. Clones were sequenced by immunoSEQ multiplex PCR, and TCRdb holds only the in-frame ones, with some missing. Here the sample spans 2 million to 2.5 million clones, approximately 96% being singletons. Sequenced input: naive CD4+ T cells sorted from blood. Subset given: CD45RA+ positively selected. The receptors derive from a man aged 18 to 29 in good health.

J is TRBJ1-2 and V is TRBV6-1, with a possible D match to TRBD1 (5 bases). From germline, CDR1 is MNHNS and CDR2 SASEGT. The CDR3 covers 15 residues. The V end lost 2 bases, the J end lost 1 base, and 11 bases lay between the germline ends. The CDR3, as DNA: TGTGCCAGCAGTGAAAGAGGGGCCAATAACTATGGCTACACCTTC. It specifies CASSERGANNYGYTF.

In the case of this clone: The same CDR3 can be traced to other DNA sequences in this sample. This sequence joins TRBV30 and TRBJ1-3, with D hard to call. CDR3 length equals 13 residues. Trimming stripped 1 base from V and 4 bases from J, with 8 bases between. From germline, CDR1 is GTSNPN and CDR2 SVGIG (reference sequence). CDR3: CAWSGGPGNTIYF. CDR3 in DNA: TGTGCCTGGAGTGGTGGGCCGGGAAACACCATATATTTT. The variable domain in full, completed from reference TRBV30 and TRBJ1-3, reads SQTIHQWPATLVQPVGSPLSLECTVEGTSNPNLYWYRQAAGRGLQLLFYSVGIGQISSEVPQNLSASRPQDRQFILSSKKLLLSDSGFYLCAWSGGPGNTIYFGEGSWLTVV.

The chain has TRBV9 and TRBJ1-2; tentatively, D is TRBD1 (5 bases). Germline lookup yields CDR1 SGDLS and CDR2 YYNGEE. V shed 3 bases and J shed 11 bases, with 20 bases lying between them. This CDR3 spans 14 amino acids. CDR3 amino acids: CASSASSTGTPYTF. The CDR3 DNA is TGTGCCAGCAGCGCCTCTTCCACCGGGACCCCTTACACCTTC.

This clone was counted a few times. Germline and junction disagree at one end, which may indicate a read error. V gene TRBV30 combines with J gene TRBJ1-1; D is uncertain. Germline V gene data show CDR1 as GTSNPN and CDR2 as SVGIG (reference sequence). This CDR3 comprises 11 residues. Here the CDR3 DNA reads TGTGCCTGGAGTGTGGAACATACCCTCTTTTTT. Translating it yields CAWSVEHTLFF. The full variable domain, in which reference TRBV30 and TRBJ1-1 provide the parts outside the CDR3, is SQTIHQWPATLVQPVGSPLSLECTVEGTSNPNLYWYRQAAGRGLQLLFYSVGIGQISSEVPQNLSASRPQDRQFILSSKKLLLSDSGFYLCAWSVEHTLFFGQGTRLTVV.

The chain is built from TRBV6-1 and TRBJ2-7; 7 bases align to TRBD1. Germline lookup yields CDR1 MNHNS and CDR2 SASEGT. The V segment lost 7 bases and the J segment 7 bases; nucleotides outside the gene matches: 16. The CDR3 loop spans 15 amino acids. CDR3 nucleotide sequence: TGTGCCAGCACCGAGCGGACAGGCCCGTCGAGTGAGCAGTACTTC. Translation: CASTERTGPSSEQYF.

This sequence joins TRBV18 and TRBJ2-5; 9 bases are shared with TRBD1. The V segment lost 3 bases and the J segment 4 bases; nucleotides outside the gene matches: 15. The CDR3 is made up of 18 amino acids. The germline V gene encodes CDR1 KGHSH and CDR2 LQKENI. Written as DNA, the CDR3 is TGTGCCAGCTCACCCCCTAGGACCGGGACAGGGAATCTAGAGACCCAGTACTTC. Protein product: CASSPPRTGTGNLETQYF. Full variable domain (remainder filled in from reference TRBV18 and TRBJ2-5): NAGVMQNPRHLVRRRGQEARLRCSPMKGHSHVYWYRQLPEEGLKFMVYLQKENIIDESGMPKERFSAEFPKEGPSILRIQQVVRGDSAAYFCASSPPRTGTGNLETQYFGPGTRLLVL.

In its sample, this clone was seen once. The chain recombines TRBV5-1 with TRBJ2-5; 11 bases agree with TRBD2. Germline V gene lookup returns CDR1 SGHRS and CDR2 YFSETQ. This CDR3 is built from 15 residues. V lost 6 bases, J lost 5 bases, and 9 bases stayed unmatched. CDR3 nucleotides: TGCGCCAGCAACCCAATAGCGGGAGGGCGTGAGACCCAGTACTTC. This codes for CASNPIAGGRETQYF.

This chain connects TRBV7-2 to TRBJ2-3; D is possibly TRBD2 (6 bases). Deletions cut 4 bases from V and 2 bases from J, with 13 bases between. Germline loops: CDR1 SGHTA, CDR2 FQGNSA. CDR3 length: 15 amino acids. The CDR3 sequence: CASSSLSGYTDTQYF. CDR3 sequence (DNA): TGTGCCAGCAGCTCACTTAGCGGATACACAGATACGCAGTATTTT. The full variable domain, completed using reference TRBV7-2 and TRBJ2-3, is GAGVSQSPSNKVTEKGKDVELRCDPISGHTALYWYRQSLGQGLEFLIYFQGNSAPDKSGLPSDRFSAERTGGSVSTLTIQRTQQEDSAVYLCASSSLSGYTDTQYFGPGTRLTVL.

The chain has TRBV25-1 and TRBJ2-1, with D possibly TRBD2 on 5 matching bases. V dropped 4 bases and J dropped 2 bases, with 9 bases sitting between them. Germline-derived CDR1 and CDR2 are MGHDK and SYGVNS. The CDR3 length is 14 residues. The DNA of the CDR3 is TGTGCCAGCAGTGGGGAGCTGACCTACAATGAGCAGTTCTTC. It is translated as CASSGELTYNEQFF.

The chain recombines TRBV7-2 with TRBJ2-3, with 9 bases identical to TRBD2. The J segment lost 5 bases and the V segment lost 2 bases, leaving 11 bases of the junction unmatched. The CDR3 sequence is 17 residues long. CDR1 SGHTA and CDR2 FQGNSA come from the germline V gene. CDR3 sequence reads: CASSLRPSGGRIDTQYF. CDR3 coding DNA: TGTGCCAGCAGCTTACGTCCGAGCGGGGGGCGGATAGATACGCAGTATTTT.

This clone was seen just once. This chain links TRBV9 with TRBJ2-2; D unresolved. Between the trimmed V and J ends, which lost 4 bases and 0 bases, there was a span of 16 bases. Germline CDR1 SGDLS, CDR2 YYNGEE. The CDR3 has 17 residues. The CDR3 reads CASSPLGGSSNTGELFF. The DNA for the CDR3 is TGTGCCAGCAGCCCCCTTGGTGGCAGTTCGAACACCGGGGAGCTGTTTTTT. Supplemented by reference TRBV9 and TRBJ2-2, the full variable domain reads DSGVTQTPKHLITATGQRVTLRCSPRSGDLSVYWYQQSLDQGLQFLIQYYNGEERAKGNILERFSAQQFPDLHSELNLSSLELGDSALYFCASSPLGGSSNTGELFFGEGSRLTVL.

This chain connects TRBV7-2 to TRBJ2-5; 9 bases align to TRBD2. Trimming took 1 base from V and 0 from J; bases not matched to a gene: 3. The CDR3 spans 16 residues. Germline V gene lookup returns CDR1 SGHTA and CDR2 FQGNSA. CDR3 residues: CASSLEAGGYQETQYF. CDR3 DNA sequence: TGTGCCAGCAGCTTAGAAGCGGGAGGTTACCAAGAGACCCAGTACTTC.

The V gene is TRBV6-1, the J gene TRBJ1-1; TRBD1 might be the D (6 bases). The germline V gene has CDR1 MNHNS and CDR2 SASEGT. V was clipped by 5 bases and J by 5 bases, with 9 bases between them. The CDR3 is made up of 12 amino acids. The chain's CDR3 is CASSSRGTEAFF. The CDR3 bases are TGTGCCAGCAGTTCTAGGGGGACTGAAGCTTTCTTT.

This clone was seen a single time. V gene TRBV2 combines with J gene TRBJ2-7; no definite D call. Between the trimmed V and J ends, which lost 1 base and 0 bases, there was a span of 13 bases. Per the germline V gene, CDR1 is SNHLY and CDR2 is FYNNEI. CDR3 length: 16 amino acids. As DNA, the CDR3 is TGTGCCAGCAGTGAAGGAGGAAGGGCATCCTCCTACGAGCAGTACTTC. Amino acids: CASSEGGRASSYEQYF.